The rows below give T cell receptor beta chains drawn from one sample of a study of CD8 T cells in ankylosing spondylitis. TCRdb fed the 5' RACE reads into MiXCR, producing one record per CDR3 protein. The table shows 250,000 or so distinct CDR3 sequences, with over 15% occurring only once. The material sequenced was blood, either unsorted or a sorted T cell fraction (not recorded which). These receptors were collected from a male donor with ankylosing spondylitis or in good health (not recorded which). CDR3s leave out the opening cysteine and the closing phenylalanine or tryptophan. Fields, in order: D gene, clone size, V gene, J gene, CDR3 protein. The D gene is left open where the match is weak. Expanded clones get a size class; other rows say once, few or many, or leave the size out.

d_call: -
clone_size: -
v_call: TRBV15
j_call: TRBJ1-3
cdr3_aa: ATSRETNSGNTIY

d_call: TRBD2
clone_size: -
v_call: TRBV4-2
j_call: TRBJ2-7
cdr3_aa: ASSQGSSLAGRYEQY

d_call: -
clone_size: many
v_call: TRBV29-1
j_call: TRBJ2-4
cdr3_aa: SLLGKNIQY

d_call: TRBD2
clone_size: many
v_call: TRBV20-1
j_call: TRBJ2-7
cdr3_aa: SARTPLAGVEEQY

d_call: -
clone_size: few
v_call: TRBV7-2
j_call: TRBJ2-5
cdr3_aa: ASSLAKASWEETQY

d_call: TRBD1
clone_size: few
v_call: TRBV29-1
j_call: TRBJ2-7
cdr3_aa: SVSDRGGGYEQY

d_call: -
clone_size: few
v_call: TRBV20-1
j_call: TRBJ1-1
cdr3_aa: SAPRGTEAF

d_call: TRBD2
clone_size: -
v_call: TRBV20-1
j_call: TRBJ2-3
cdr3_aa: SARNIAGGPPDTQY

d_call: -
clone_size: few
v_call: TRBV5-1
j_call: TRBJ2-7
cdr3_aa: ASSLAHEQY

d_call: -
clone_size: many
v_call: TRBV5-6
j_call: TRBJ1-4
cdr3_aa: ASSFGGKLF

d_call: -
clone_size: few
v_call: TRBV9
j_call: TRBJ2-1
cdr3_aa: ASSVSLEGTYNEQF

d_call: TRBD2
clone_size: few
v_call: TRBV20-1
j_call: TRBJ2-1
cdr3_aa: SARGLVPGEQF

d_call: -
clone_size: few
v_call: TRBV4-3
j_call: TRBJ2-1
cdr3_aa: ASSQGSREEQF

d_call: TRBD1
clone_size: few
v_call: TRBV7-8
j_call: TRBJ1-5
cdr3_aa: ASSIQGASNQPQH

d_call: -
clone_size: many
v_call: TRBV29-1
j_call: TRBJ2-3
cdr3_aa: SVEEGADTQY

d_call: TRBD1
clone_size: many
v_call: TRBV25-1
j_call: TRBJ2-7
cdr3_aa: ASSRQGSYEQY

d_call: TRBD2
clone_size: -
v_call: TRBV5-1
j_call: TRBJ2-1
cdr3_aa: ASSSRTSDYNEQF

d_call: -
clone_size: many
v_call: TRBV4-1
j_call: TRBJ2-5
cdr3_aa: ASSQALGAKTQY

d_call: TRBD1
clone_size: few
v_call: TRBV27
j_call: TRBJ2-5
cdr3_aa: ASSLSIRGQGREETQY

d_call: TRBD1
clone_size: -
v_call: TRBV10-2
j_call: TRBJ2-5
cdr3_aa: ASSMDRVPQETQY

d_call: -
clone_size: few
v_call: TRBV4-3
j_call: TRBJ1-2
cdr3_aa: ASSQDEGVHYGYT

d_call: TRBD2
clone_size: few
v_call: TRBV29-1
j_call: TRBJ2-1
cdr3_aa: SVGGEREGRGEQF

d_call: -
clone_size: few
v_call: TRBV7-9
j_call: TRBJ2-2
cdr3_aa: ASRQTATNTGELF

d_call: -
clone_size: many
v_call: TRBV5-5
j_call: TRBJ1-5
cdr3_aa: ASSLGQLNQPQH

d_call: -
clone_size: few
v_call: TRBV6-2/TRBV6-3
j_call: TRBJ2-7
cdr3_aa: ASSYYGGTYEQY

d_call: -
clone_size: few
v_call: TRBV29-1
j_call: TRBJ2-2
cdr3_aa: SVEGVDTGELF

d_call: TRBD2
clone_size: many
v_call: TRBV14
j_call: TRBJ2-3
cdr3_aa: ASSVAGGTDTQY

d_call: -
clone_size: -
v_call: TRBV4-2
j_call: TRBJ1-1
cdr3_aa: ASRLSGSGGAEAF

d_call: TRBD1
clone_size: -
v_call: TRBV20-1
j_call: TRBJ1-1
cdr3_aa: SARDLGQGLEAF

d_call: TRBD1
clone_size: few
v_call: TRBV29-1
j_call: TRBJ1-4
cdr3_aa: SVGVEGAIEKLF

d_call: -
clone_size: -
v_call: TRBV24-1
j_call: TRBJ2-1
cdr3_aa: ATSDPGGTASYNEQF

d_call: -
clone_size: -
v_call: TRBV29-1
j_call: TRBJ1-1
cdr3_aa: SVVWQQNTEAF

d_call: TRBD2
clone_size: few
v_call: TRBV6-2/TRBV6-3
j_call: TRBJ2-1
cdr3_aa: ASRRTSGRYNEQF

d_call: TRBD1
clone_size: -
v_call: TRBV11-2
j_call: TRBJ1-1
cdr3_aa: ASSLVYGQGVREAF

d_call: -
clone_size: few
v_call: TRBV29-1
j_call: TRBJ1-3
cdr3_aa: SVQVFGNTIY

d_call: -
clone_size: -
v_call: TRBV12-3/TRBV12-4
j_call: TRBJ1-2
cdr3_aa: ASSLGPGYGYT

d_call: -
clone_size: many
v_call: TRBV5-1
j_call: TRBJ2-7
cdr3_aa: ASSARQAPYEQY

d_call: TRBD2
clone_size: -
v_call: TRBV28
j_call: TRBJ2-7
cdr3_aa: ASSGFAGAYEQY

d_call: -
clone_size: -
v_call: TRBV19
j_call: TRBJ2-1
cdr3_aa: ASSVLSGEGNEQF

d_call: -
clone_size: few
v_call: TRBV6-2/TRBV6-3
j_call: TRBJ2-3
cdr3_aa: ATNPGPVTDTQY

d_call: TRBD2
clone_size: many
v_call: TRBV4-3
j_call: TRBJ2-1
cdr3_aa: ASSQDTGLATYNEQF

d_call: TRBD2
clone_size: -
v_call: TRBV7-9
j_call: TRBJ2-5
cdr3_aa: ASSFGTSEETQY

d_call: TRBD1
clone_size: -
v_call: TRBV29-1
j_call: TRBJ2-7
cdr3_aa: SVEGTVGEQY

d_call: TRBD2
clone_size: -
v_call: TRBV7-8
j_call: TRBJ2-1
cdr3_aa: ASSFPEGTSGTHYNEQF

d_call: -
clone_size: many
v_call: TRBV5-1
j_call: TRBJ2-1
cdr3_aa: ASSWRGANNEQF

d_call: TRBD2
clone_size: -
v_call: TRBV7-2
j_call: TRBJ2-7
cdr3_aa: ASSSGSGSDSYEQY

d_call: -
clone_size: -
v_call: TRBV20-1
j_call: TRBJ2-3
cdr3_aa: SASGLGRDLNTQY

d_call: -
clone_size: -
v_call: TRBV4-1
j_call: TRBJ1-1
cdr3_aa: ASSQDTGNTEAF

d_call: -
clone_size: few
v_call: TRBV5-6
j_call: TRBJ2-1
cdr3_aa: ASSLGGYEQF

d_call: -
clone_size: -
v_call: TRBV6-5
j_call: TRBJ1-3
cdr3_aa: ASTKEGHRIY